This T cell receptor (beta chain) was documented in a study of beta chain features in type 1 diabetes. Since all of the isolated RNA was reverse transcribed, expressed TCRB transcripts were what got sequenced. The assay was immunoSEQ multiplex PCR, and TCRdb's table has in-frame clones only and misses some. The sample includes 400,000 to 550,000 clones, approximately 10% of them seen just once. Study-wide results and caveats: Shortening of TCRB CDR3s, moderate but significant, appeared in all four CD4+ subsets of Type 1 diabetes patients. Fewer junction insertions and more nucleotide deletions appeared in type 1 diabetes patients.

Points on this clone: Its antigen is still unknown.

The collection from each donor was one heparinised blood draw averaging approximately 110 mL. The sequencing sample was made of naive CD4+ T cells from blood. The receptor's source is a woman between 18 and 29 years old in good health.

The chain's CDR3 is CASSRGTASGYTF. In nucleotides, the CDR3 is TGTGCCAGCAGTCGAGGTACAGCATCTGGCTACACCTTC. The rearrangement joins TRBV27 to TRBJ1-2, with no clear D. Germline values: CDR1 MNHEY, CDR2 SMNVEV (reference sequence). V lost 5 bases and J lost 7, with 14 bases in between. This CDR3 spans 13 amino acids.